The present TCR beta chain was sequenced within a study of blood T cells in healthy people across ages. A J-beta primer mix and a sample-barcoded 5' primer were used in a second PCR of about 6 to 12 cycles. TCRdb ran MiXCR on the 5' RACE reads and lists one entry per CDR3 protein. This sample yields 1.5 million to 2 million distinct CDR3 sequences, of which around 50% are seen a single time; around 2.1% belongs to the top ten. Study results and caveats: In older individuals, TCR beta diversity per million T cells was lower, falling roughly linearly with age. Relative to aged donors, long-lived donors carried more naive CD4+ cells and displayed higher diversity.

As regards this clonotype: What it binds is not known.

The amount of total RNA extracted per sample was at least 5 micrograms. V was trimmed by 5 bases and J by 1 base, leaving 13 bases between them. The CDR3 is 15 residues long. Germline-derived CDR1 and CDR2 are MNHEY and SMNVEV (reference sequence). The sequencing input was blood. The receptor's source is a woman aged 35 to 49 in good health. The chain links TRBV27 to TRBJ2-3; D possibly corresponds to TRBD1 (6 bases). The CDR3, as DNA: TGTGCCAGCAGTCTAGGACAGTGGGGCACAGATACGCAGTATTTT. It is translated as CASSLGQWGTDTQYF.